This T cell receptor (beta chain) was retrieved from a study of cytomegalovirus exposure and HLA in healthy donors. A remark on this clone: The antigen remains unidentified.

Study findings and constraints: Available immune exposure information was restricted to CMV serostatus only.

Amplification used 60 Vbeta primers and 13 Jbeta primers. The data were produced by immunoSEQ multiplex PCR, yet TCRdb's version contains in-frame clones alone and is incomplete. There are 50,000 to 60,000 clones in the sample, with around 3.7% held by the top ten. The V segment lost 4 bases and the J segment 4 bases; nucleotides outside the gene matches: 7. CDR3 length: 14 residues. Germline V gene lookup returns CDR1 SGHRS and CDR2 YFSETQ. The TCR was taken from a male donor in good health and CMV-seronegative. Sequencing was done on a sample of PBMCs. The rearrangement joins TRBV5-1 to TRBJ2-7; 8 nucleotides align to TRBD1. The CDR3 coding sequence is TGCGCCAGCAGCATCGGACAGGGAACATACGAGCAGTACTTC. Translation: CASSIGQGTYEQYF.